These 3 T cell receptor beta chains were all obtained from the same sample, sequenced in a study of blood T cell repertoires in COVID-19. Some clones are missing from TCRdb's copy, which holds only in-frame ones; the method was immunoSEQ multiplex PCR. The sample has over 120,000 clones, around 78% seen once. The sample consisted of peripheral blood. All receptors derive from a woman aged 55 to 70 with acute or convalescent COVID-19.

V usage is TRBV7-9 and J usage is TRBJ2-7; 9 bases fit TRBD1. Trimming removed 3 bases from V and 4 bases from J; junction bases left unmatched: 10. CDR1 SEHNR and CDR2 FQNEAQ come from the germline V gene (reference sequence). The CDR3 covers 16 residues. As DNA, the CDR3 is TGTGCCAGCAGCTTCCCGATTAGACAGGGGGGGTACGAGCAGTACTTC. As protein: CASSFPIRQGGYEQYF.

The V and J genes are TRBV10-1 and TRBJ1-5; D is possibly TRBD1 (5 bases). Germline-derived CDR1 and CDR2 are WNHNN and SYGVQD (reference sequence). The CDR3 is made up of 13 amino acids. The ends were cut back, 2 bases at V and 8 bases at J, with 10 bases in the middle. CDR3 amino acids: CASSERGGEPQHF. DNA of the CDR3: TGCGCCAGCAGTGAGAGAGGAGGGGAGCCCCAGCATTTT.

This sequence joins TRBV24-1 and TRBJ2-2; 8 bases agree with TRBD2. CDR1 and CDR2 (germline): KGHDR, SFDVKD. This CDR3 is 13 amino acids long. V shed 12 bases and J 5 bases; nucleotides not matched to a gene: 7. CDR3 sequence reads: CAATTGGTGELFF. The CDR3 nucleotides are TGTGCCGCGACGACGGGAGGGACCGGGGAGCTGTTTTTT.